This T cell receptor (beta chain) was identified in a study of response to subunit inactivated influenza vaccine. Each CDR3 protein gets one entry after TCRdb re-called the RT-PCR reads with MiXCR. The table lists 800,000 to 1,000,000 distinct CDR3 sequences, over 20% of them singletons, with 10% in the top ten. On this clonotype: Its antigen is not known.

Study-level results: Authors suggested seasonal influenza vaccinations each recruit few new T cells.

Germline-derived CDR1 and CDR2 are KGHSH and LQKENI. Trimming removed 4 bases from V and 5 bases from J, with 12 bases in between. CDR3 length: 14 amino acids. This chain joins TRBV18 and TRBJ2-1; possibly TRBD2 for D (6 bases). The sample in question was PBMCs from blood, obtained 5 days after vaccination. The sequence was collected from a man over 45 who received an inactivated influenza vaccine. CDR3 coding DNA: TGTGCCAGCTCACTAACCGGGACTCACAATGAGCAGTTCTTC. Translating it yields CASSLTGTHNEQFF.